This entry concerns a single TCR beta chain. Antigen unknown. The record originates from a study of T cell responses to AZD1222 COVID-19 vaccine. Findings and caveats of the study: Breadth and depth of Spike-specific TCRs rose after two AZD1222 doses.

Sequenced by immunoSEQ multiplex PCR; TCRdb stores in-frame clones only, minus some. The sample holds around 120,000 clones; about 89% are singletons and the top ten take 25% to 30%. The clonotype originates from an adult in good health. Sequenced material: peripheral blood, taken on day 0 of AZD1222 vaccination.

The CDR3 DNA reads as TGTGCCAGCTCACCTAGGGACAGGGGTTACAATGAGCAGTTCTTC. Amino acid sequence: CASSPRDRGYNEQFF. The chain has TRBV18 and TRBJ2-1, with 10 nucleotides matching TRBD1. Per the germline V gene, CDR1 is KGHSH and CDR2 is LQKENI. CDR3 length: 15 residues. The J segment lost 4 bases and the V segment lost 3 bases, leaving 3 bases of the junction unmatched.